This T cell receptor beta chain emerged from a study of cytomegalovirus exposure and HLA in healthy donors. Study-wide results and caveats: Reportedly, fewer N-insertions than the roughly 700-donor mean appeared in an Asian-associated ancestry cluster in a later analysis. Later on, analysis showed that most CMV-associated TCR beta chains appeared to be HLA-restricted. Most TCR sequences were seen very rarely across donors, but some public TCRs occurred in many. Cytomegalovirus association was assigned to 170 or so TCR beta chains.

PCR amplification relied on 60 Vbeta primers (plus 13 Jbeta primers). Sequenced by immunoSEQ multiplex PCR; TCRdb stores in-frame clones only, minus some. The sample lists roughly 100,000 clones, less than 80% occurring once. The CDR3 loop spans 17 amino acids. The germline V gene encodes CDR1 SGHAT and CDR2 FQNNGV. With V trimmed by 5 bases and J by 3 bases, 9 bases remained unmatched. This clone was picked up one time. The antigen is not known. This receptor was taken from a woman in her forties in good health and CMV-seronegative. The chain recombines TRBV11-2 with TRBJ1-3; 11 nucleotides line up with TRBD1. Sequenced material: PBMCs. This CDR3 reads CASSLTGTGGGGNTIYF. CDR3 DNA sequence: TGTGCCAGCAGCCTCACGGGGACAGGGGGAGGTGGAAACACCATATATTTT.